This passage covers 16 T cell receptor beta chains from one sample sequenced in a study of cytomegalovirus exposure and HLA in healthy donors. Use of 60 Vbeta and 13 Jbeta primers characterized the PCR. Assay used: immunoSEQ multiplex PCR; TCRdb lists only in-frame clones, some missing. Found here are about 200,000 clones, 70% to 85% of them singletons; the top ten hold about 1.7%. Sequencing was carried out using PBMCs. Receptor source: a man in his fifties or sixties in good health and CMV-seronegative.

The chain employs TRBV27 and TRBJ2-1; D perhaps matches TRBD1 (6 bases). The CDR3 totals 12 residues. Germline V gives CDR1 MNHEY, CDR2 SMNVEV (reference sequence). V was shortened by 2 bases and J by 7 bases, with 6 bases between the two germline ends. Here the CDR3 DNA reads TGTGCCAGCAGTTTACAGGGGAATGAGCAGTTCTTC. Protein product: CASSLQGNEQFF.

This clone was counted between two and nine times. V and J are TRBV27 and TRBJ2-1; D perhaps matches TRBD1 (5 bases). The CDR3 is made up of 17 amino acids. Germline V lookup: CDR1 MNHEY, CDR2 SMNVEV (reference sequence). V was trimmed by 3 bases and J by 0 bases, leaving 15 bases between them. The CDR3 region is CASSLQGIWSSYNEQFF. CDR3 coding DNA: TGTGCCAGCAGTTTGCAGGGAATCTGGAGCTCCTACAATGAGCAGTTCTTC.

The V and J genes are TRBV27 and TRBJ1-1, with a tentative D call TRBD1 (6 bases). V shed 5 bases and J shed 1 base, with 14 bases lying between them. The CDR3 sequence is 15 residues long. CDR1 is MNHEY, CDR2 SMNVEV, per germline (reference sequence). For the CDR3, the DNA is TGTGCCAGCAGTCCCTTGGACAGAAGGAACACTGAAGCTTTCTTT. Its translation is CASSPLDRRNTEAFF.

V usage is TRBV5-4 and J usage is TRBJ2-5; possibly TRBD1 for D (6 bases). The ends were cut back, 2 bases at V and 7 bases at J, with 18 bases in the middle. Germline V gives CDR1 SGHNT, CDR2 YYREEE (reference sequence). This CDR3 contains 15 residues. The DNA for the CDR3 is TGTGCCAGCAGCTTACAGGGTGGGATTCTCTCGACCCAGTACTTC. As protein: CASSLQGGILSTQYF.

A few counts support this clone. The V call is TRBV10-3, the J call TRBJ2-1; 7 nucleotides align to TRBD2. The CDR3 spans 17 residues. The trim removed 2 bases at V and 3 bases at J, leaving 10 bases unmatched. Germline values: CDR1 ENHRY, CDR2 SYGVKD. The CDR3 DNA reads TGTGCCATCAGTGAGGGTGTCGGGCTAGCGGACTACAATGAGCAGTTCTTC. Translation gives CAISEGVGLADYNEQFF.

This clone has only one observation. The chain has TRBV5-1 and TRBJ2-3; 10 bases line up with TRBD1. The CDR3 has 15 residues. Trimming at V came to 4 bases and at J to 2 bases, leaving 4 bases not matched to a gene. CDR1 SGHRS and CDR2 YFSETQ come from the germline V gene. The DNA for the CDR3 is TGCGCCAGCAGCCCCGGGACAGGGGTCACAGATACGCAGTATTTT. It codes for CASSPGTGVTDTQYF.

The chain carries TRBV11-2 and TRBJ2-4; 8 bases align to TRBD2. The length of the CDR3 is 17 residues. From germline, CDR1 is SGHAT and CDR2 FQNNGV. The trim removed 1 base at V and 6 bases at J, leaving 11 bases unmatched. The CDR3 DNA reads as TGTGCCAGCAGCTTAGGGTGGGCGGGAGGCCGGGGAAACATTCAGTACTTC. Protein: CASSLGWAGGRGNIQYF.

The chain uses TRBV7-6 and TRBJ2-5; D unclear. Trimming pared 2 bases from V and 4 bases from J, leaving 5 bases between. CDR1 and CDR2 (germline): SGHVS, FNYEAQ. CDR3 size: 12 residues. CDR3 region: CASSLLRETQYF. The CDR3 DNA is TGTGCCAGCAGCTTACTCCGAGAGACCCAGTACTTC.

V usage is TRBV18 and J usage is TRBJ1-5; the match to TRBD1 covers 10 bases. Looked up from germline, CDR1 is KGHSH and CDR2 is LQKENI. This CDR3 region has 14 residues. V shed 5 bases and J 6 bases; nucleotides not matched to a gene: 4. CDR3 sequence (DNA): TGTGCCAGCTCAGTTGACAGGGGGCCTCAGCCCCAGCATTTT. Residues: CASSVDRGPQPQHF.

The V and J genes are TRBV27 and TRBJ1-5; tentative D call: TRBD1 (6 bases). This CDR3 has 17 amino acids. Germline loops: CDR1 MNHEY, CDR2 SMNVEV (reference sequence). V gave up 5 bases and J gave up 0 bases, with 17 bases separating them. The CDR3 sequence: CASSALGGGNSNQPQHF. The CDR3 bases are TGTGCCAGCAGTGCTCTTGGGGGGGGCAATAGCAATCAGCCCCAGCATTTT.

The chain employs TRBV7-3 and TRBJ2-2; a weak D match, TRBD1 (6 bases). Germline assignment: CDR1 SGHTA and CDR2 FQGTGA. The CDR3 consists of 16 residues. Trimming stripped 1 base from V and 2 bases from J, with 11 bases between. CDR3 sequence (DNA): TGTGCCAGCAGCTTAAGCAGGGGTCCTAACACCGGGGAGCTGTTTTTT. This encodes CASSLSRGPNTGELFF.

This chain uses TRBV28 with TRBJ2-7; 10 nucleotides match TRBD2. The CDR3 spans 15 residues. Germline CDR1 MDHEN, CDR2 SYDVKM. The junction had 3 bases not matched to a gene; V was cut back by 2 bases and J by 2 bases. The CDR3, as DNA: TGTGCCAGCAGTTTACAAGCGGGAGGGCCCTACGAGCAGTACTTC. Translating gives CASSLQAGGPYEQYF.

The CDR3 protein is CASSLAHEAYEQYF. The CDR3 nucleotides read TGTGCCAGCAGTTTGGCACACGAGGCCTACGAGCAGTACTTC. V and J are TRBV27 and TRBJ2-7; unclear D gene. V was shortened by 3 bases and J by 2 bases, with 11 bases between the two germline ends. The CDR3 extends over 14 amino acids. Germline V CDR1 and CDR2: MNHEY, SMNVEV (reference sequence).

The rearrangement links TRBV15 to TRBJ2-3, with TRBD2 matching over 10 bases. The CDR3 covers 19 residues. Per the germline V gene, CDR1 is LNHNV and CDR2 is YYDKDF (reference sequence). With 1 base clipped from V and 2 bases from J, the junction kept 12 bases outside the gene matches. In DNA, the CDR3 is TGTGCCACCAGCAGAGTTCGGGCTAGCGGGAGTCTTTTCACAGATACGCAGTATTTT. This encodes CATSRVRASGSLFTDTQYF.

The rearrangement joins TRBV5-4 to TRBJ2-5, with D possibly TRBD1 on 6 matching bases. CDR1 SGHNT and CDR2 YYREEE come from the germline V gene (reference sequence). The CDR3 consists of 15 residues. V was cut by 0 bases and J by 3 bases, with 12 bases left in between. CDR3 loop: CASSLVGQGKETQYF. CDR3 nucleotides: TGTGCCAGCAGCTTGGTTGGCCAGGGGAAAGAGACCCAGTACTTC.

The gene calls are TRBV28 and TRBJ1-1; D gene ambiguous. The germline CDR1 and CDR2 sequences are MDHEN and SYDVKM. V was trimmed by 6 bases and J by 3 bases, leaving 17 bases between them. This CDR3 contains 15 residues. The CDR3 loop reads CASRLRQVGDTEAFF. The DNA of the CDR3 is TGTGCCAGCAGACTCCGACAAGTGGGCGACACTGAAGCTTTCTTT.